The 25 T cell receptor beta chains reported below all come from one sample, sequenced in a study of identical twins. Using its own MiXCR run on the 5' RACE reads, TCRdb lists one record per CDR3 protein. The sample contains about 890,000 distinct CDR3 sequences, around an eighth of which appear only once. The sample was also linked to a second study, of yellow fever vaccine responses in identical twins.

Sequencing used PBMCs. Receptors originate from a woman younger than 30 in good health.

This clonotype has a handful of counts. This chain connects TRBV7-9 to TRBJ1-6, with unresolved D. The CDR3 extends over 15 amino acids. The V gene lost 4 bases and the J gene lost 4 bases, with 11 bases spanning the gap. Per the germline V gene, CDR1 is SEHNR and CDR2 is FQNEAQ (reference sequence). CDR3: CASSSGLEYNSPLHF. The CDR3 DNA sequence: TGTGCCAGCAGCTCAGGACTGGAATATAATTCACCCCTCCACTTT.

V and J are TRBV12-3 or TRBV12-4 and TRBJ1-1; tentatively, D is TRBD1 (5 bases). CDR3 length: 15 amino acids. V was cut by 3 bases and J by 0 bases, with 11 bases left in between. CDR3 DNA: TGTGCCAGCAGTTTCCCCGCGACAGTGAACACTGAAGCTTTCTTT. Translated, it gives CASSFPATVNTEAFF.

This clonotype has a count of ten or more. V is TRBV3-1 and J is TRBJ2-5; a possible D gene is TRBD2 (5 bases). V lost 1 base to trimming and J lost 5 bases, with 14 bases between them. The CDR3 contains 15 residues. The germline V gene encodes CDR1 LGHDT and CDR2 YNNKEL (reference sequence). This CDR3 is CASSQGSLAGETQYF. The CDR3 nucleotides are TGTGCCAGCAGCCAAGGATCGCTAGCTGGGGAGACCCAGTACTTC.

The sample holds a few counts of this clonotype. As the CDR3 is not closed by the conserved phenylalanine or tryptophan, this likely results from a read error. The gene calls are TRBV2 and TRBJ2-3; 7 nucleotides line up with TRBD2. CDR1 and CDR2 from the germline V gene are SNHLY and FYNNEI. The junction had 15 bases not matched to a gene; V was cut back by 5 bases and J by 10 bases. The CDR3 runs 15 residues. The CDR3 is CASSPVTSRPFSQYV. The CDR3 DNA follows: TGTGCCAGCAGTCCCGTGACTAGCCGGCCCTTTTCGCAGTATGTT.

In this sample, this clonotype turned up a few times. The rearrangement uses TRBV12-3 or TRBV12-4 and TRBJ1-6; D perhaps matches TRBD1 (6 bases). CDR3 length: 16 residues. With 4 bases removed from V and 5 bases from J, the gap between germline ends came to 15 bases. CDR3 protein: CASSWGGLRDNSPLHF. The CDR3, as DNA: TGTGCCAGCAGTTGGGGGGGCCTGAGGGATAATTCACCCCTCCACTTT.

This clonotype occurred many times. V and J are TRBV12-3 or TRBV12-4 and TRBJ1-1, with 7 positions matching TRBD1. The length of the CDR3 is 15 residues. Germline trimming cut 5 bases from V and 4 bases from J; bases unmatched to any gene: 10. CDR3: CASSVTGARGTEAFF. The CDR3 bases are TGTGCCAGCAGTGTTACAGGGGCGCGGGGCACTGAAGCTTTCTTT.

This clonotype has more than one count but fewer than ten. The chain recombines TRBV24-1 with TRBJ2-1; D may be TRBD2 (5 bases). The germline V gene encodes CDR1 KGHDR and CDR2 SFDVKD. V lost 5 bases to trimming and J lost 6 bases, with 13 bases between them. This CDR3 spans 14 amino acids. CDR3 sequence reads: CATSGRAAGNEQFF. Here the CDR3 DNA reads TGTGCCACCAGTGGGCGGGCCGCCGGCAATGAGCAGTTCTTC.

The chain uses TRBV20-1 and TRBJ1-1, with TRBD1 identical over 8 bases. Germline CDR1 is DFQATT and CDR2 is SNEGSKA (reference sequence). The CDR3 is made up of 13 amino acids. V lost 5 bases and J lost 6; bases outside the gene matches: 8. The CDR3 nucleotides read TGCAGTGCTTTAGACAGGGGATCCGCTGAAGCTTTCTTT. This gives the protein CSALDRGSAEAFF.

J is TRBJ2-1 and V is TRBV5-6; D remains ambiguous. The length of the CDR3 is 14 residues. The germline CDR1 and CDR2 sequences are SGHDT and YYEEEE. Deletions cut 3 bases from V and 8 bases from J, with 15 bases between. The CDR3 DNA reads as TGTGCCAGCAGCTCCGTTTCGATCTCCCATGAGCAGTTCTTC. Residues: CASSSVSISHEQFF.

This clonotype was picked up a small number of times. Here the CDR3 reads CASSLRTSGDYNEQFF. Here the CDR3 DNA reads TGCGCCAGCAGCCTGAGGACTAGCGGGGACTACAATGAGCAGTTCTTC. The V call is TRBV4-1, the J call TRBJ2-1, with 12 bases aligning to TRBD2. The V gene end was trimmed by 4 bases and the J gene end by 3 bases; junction bases not matched to a gene: 4. The CDR3 runs 16 residues. The germline V gene encodes CDR1 MGHRA and CDR2 YSYEKL.

The chain carries TRBV12-3 or TRBV12-4 and TRBJ2-7; D might be TRBD1 (5 bases). Trimming left V 6 bases short and J 2 bases short, with 11 bases between. CDR3 length: 13 amino acids. The CDR3 loop reads CASSLDSAYEQYV. CDR3 DNA sequence: TGTGCCAGCAGCCTAGACAGTGCCTACGAGCAGTACGTC.

CDR3 protein: CASSVGVGGEETQYF. CDR3 nucleotides: TGTGCCAGCAGCGTAGGGGTCGGGGGCGAAGAGACCCAGTACTTC. The chain is built from TRBV9 and TRBJ2-5, with D possibly called TRBD1 or TRBD2 (6 bases each). V was shortened by 0 bases and J by 3 bases, with 12 bases between the two germline ends. Germline V gene data show CDR1 as SGDLS and CDR2 as YYNGEE. This CDR3 has 15 residues. Full variable domain (outside the CDR3, taken from reference TRBV9 and TRBJ2-5): DSGVTQTPKHLITATGQRVTLRCSPRSGDLSVYWYQQSLDQGLQFLIQYYNGEERAKGNILERFSAQQFPDLHSELNLSSLELGDSALYFCASSVGVGGEETQYFGPGTRLLVL.

This clonotype showed up just once. V gene TRBV11-2 combines with J gene TRBJ1-1; D gene unclear. Germline CDR1 and CDR2: SGHAT and FQNNGV. The V and J ends lost 2 bases and 3 bases respectively, with 7 bases between them. The CDR3 is made up of 13 amino acids. CDR3 in amino acids: CASSLKRYTEAFF. The DNA for the CDR3 is TGTGCCAGCAGCTTAAAGCGGTACACTGAAGCTTTCTTT.

The chain employs TRBV5-1 and TRBJ2-1; 13 nucleotides line up with TRBD2. The CDR3 has 19 residues. V shed 0 bases and J 0 bases; nucleotides not matched to a gene: 6. Germline V CDR1 and CDR2: SGHRS, YFSETQ. CDR3: CASSLGLAGGTSSYNEQFF. In DNA form, the CDR3 reads TGCGCCAGCAGCTTGGGACTAGCGGGGGGAACTTCCTCCTACAATGAGCAGTTCTTC.

The table lists this clonotype with many counts. This rearrangement joins TRBV5-1 to TRBJ2-3; TRBD2 matches 8 bases. Germline CDR1 reads SGHRS; CDR2 reads YFSETQ. CDR3 length equals 16 residues. The J segment lost 4 bases and the V segment lost 1 base, leaving 8 bases of the junction unmatched. The CDR3 protein is CASSLFTGGPSDTQYF. Written as DNA, the CDR3 is TGCGCCAGCAGCTTGTTTACGGGAGGGCCCTCAGATACGCAGTATTTT.

The chain uses TRBV19 and TRBJ2-3, with a tentative D call TRBD2 (5 bases). V lost 3 bases and J 4 bases, leaving 8 bases between the germline ends. Germline CDR1 reads LNHDA; CDR2 reads SQIVND (reference sequence). This CDR3 is 13 amino acids long. The CDR3: CASSMSGSDTQYF. The CDR3 DNA sequence: TGTGCCAGTAGTATGTCGGGATCAGATACGCAGTATTTT.

In its sample, this clonotype was seen many times. The chain joins TRBV3-1 to TRBJ1-2; D gene unclear. Germline-derived CDR1 and CDR2 are LGHDT and YNNKEL (reference sequence). The CDR3 consists of 15 residues. With 6 bases removed from V and 2 bases from J, the gap between germline ends came to 16 bases. In nucleotides, the CDR3 is TGTGCCAGCAGTCACTTCGACCTACCCAACTATGGCTACACCTTC. Its protein is CASSHFDLPNYGYTF.

This clonotype was detected a few times. The chain carries TRBV10-3 and TRBJ1-6; D is unresolved. V was shortened by 2 bases and J by 4 bases, with 3 bases between the two germline ends. The CDR3 is 13 residues long. Looked up from germline, CDR1 is ENHRY and CDR2 is SYGVKD. The CDR3 here is CAISEQYNSPLHF. The CDR3 DNA reads as TGTGCCATCAGTGAGCAGTATAATTCACCCCTCCACTTT.

This clonotype appeared a few times. The rearrangement joins TRBV20-1 to TRBJ2-1, with TRBD2 matching over 10 bases. The CDR3 consists of 18 residues. Germline trimming cut 0 bases from V and 5 bases from J; bases unmatched to any gene: 13. The germline gives CDR1 DFQATT, CDR2 SNEGSKA (reference sequence). Written as DNA, the CDR3 is TGCAGTGCTAGAGACCGAAAAAAGAGCGGGAGGGCGGACAATGAGCAGTTCTTC. Protein product: CSARDRKKSGRADNEQFF.

The genes are TRBV12-3 or TRBV12-4 and TRBJ1-1; TRBD1 might be the D (6 bases). The germline V and J ends were trimmed by 7 bases and 4 bases, with 19 bases remaining between them. This CDR3 has 15 amino acids. The CDR3 protein is CASNRGGFGITEAFF. The DNA for the CDR3 is TGTGCCAGCAACCGGGGGGGCTTTGGTATCACTGAAGCTTTCTTT.

This clonotype was seen at least ten times. The rearrangement joins TRBV4-1 to TRBJ2-1, with TRBD2 matching over 9 bases. The J segment lost 0 bases and the V segment lost 4 bases, leaving 22 bases of the junction unmatched. Germline loops: CDR1 MGHRA, CDR2 YSYEKL. The CDR3 covers 22 residues. DNA of the CDR3: TGCGCCAGCAGCCCGGGACTCTTCCCTAGCGGGATTCTCGCGGGCTCCTACAATGAGCAGTTCTTC. Its protein product is CASSPGLFPSGILAGSYNEQFF.

This clonotype came up a few times. This rearrangement joins TRBV12-3 or TRBV12-4 to TRBJ2-5; 14 bases line up with TRBD2. CDR3 size: 15 residues. The ends lost 6 bases at V and 8 bases at J; junction bases unmatched: 8. CDR3 amino acids: CASRAGLAGGGTQYF. CDR3 sequence (DNA): TGTGCCAGCAGAGCCGGACTAGCGGGGGGAGGAACCCAGTACTTC.

The chain links TRBV6-5 to TRBJ2-2, with 9 positions matching TRBD2. The CDR3 loop spans 17 amino acids. Germline assignment: CDR1 MNHEY and CDR2 SVGAGI. With 2 bases clipped from V and 3 bases from J, the junction kept 7 bases outside the gene matches. The CDR3 DNA is TGTGCCAGCAGTTACCCTATAGCGGGAGAGGACACCGGGGAGCTGTTTTTT. The encoded protein is CASSYPIAGEDTGELFF.

The chain couples TRBV12-3 or TRBV12-4 to TRBJ2-3; 7 nucleotides line up with TRBD2. This CDR3 region has 15 residues. V lost 3 bases, J lost 3 bases, and 6 bases stayed unmatched. Written as DNA, the CDR3 is TGTGCCAGCAGTTTCCCGGGGGGACCTACAGATACGCAGTATTTT. This translates into CASSFPGGPTDTQYF.

This clonotype was seen a few times. The chain has TRBV12-3 or TRBV12-4 and TRBJ1-1; 7 bases map to TRBD1. The CDR3 loop spans 14 amino acids. V trimming: 7 bases; J trimming: 0 bases; junction bases outside the gene matches: 5. The CDR3 loop reads CASTRDSLNTEAFF. CDR3 DNA: TGTGCCAGCACCCGGGACAGCCTGAACACTGAAGCTTTCTTT.